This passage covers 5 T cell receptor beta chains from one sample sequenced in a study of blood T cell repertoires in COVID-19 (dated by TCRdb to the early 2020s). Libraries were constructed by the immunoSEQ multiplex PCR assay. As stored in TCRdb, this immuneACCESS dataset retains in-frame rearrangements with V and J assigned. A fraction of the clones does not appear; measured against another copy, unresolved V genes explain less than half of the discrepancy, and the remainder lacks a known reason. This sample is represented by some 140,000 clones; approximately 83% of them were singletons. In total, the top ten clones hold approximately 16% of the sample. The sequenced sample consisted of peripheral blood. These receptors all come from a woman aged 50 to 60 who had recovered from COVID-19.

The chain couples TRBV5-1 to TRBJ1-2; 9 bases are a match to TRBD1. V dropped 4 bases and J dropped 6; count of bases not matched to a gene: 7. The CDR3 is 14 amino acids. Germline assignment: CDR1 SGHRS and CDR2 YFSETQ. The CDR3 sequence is CASSPPGQGDGYTF. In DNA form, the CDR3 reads TGCGCCAGCAGCCCACCGGGACAGGGTGATGGCTACACCTTC.

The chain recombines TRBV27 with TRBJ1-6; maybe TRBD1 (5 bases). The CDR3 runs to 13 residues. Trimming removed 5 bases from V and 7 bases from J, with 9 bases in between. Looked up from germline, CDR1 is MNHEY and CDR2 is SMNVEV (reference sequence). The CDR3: CASSRQGNSPLHF. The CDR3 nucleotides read TGTGCCAGCAGTCGGCAGGGAAATTCACCCCTCCACTTT.

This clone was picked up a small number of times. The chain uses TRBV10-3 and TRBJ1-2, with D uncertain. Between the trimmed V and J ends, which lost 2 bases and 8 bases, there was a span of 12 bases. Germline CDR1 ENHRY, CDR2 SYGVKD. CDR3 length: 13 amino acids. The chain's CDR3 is CAISERDYSGYTF. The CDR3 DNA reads TGTGCCATCAGTGAGAGAGATTACAGCGGCTACACCTTC.

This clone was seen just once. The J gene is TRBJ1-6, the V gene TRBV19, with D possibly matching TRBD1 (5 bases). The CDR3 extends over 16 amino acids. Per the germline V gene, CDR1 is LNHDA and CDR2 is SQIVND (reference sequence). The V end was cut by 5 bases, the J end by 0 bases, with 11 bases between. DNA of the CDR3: TGTGCCAGTAGTTCGAGACAGAGCTCCTATAATTCACCCCTCCACTTT. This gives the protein CASSSRQSSYNSPLHF.

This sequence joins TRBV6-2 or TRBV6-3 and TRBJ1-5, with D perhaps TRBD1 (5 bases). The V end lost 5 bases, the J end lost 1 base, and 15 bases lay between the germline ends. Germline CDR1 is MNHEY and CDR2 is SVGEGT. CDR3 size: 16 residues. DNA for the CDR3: TGTGCCAGCAGTCCCAGGGAAGTTAGGAGCAATCAGCCCCAGCATTTT. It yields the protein CASSPREVRSNQPQHF.